The 25 T cell receptor beta chains below all came from one sample that was sequenced in a study of patients and donors after allogeneic stem cell transplantation. TCRdb reanalysed the RT-PCR reads using MiXCR and keeps one entry per CDR3 protein. The sample includes under 200,000 distinct CDR3 sequences, around 30% seen only once; the top ten take around 3.2%. The sample taken for sequencing was blood, either unsorted or a sorted T cell fraction (not recorded which). The receptors were gathered from a human donor who was either an allogeneic HSCT recipient or a stem cell or donor lymphocyte infusion donor (not recorded which). It is not recorded whose cells these are; they may come from a transplant donor.

This chain connects TRBV5-1 to TRBJ1-2, with D maybe TRBD1 (6 bases). CDR1 SGHRS and CDR2 YFSETQ come from the germline V gene. This CDR3 contains 13 residues. Between the trimmed V and J ends, which lost 6 bases and 6 bases, there was a span of 15 bases. Here the CDR3 reads CASNKAGEDGYTF. CDR3 nucleotides: TGCGCCAGCAATAAGGCAGGGGAAGATGGCTACACCTTC.

The chain uses TRBV29-1 and TRBJ2-7; D may match TRBD1 or TRBD2 (6 bases each). Germline V gene sequence: CDR1 SQVTM, CDR2 ANQGSEA. This CDR3 contains 13 residues. Deletions cut 6 bases from V and 6 bases from J, with 18 bases between. In DNA, the CDR3 is TGCAGCGTCGAAATAACAGGGCGGGGCGAGCAGTACTTC. This translates into CSVEITGRGEQYF.

The gene calls are TRBV20-1 and TRBJ2-7; 8 bases map to TRBD2. Trimming took 4 bases from V and 4 from J; bases not matched to a gene: 6. The germline CDR1 and CDR2 sequences are DFQATT and SNEGSKA (reference sequence). The CDR3 has 13 residues. CDR3 region: CSANSGSVYEQYF. CDR3 DNA: TGCAGTGCTAACAGCGGGAGCGTATACGAGCAGTACTTC.

This clonotype was counted only a few times. The CDR3 region is CASSLDQGTEFF. CDR3 DNA: TGTGCCAGCTCACTTGACCAGGGCACGGAGTTTTTT. V usage is TRBV18 and J usage is TRBJ1-4; a weak D match, TRBD1 (5 bases). Germline CDR1 is KGHSH and CDR2 is LQKENI. CDR3 size: 12 residues. Trimming pared 4 bases from V and 16 bases from J, leaving 16 bases between. Full variable domain (outside the CDR3, taken from reference TRBV18 and TRBJ1-4): NAGVMQNPRHLVRRRGQEARLRCSPMKGHSHVYWYRQLPEEGLKFMVYLQKENIIDESGMPKERFSAEFPKEGPSILRIQQVVRGDSAAYFCASSLDQGTEFFGSGTQLSVL.

This clonotype has a handful of counts. The chain employs TRBV25-1 and TRBJ1-5; D is undetermined. V was pared by 1 base and J by 6 bases, with 7 bases between. This CDR3 has 13 residues. Germline assignment: CDR1 MGHDK and CDR2 SYGVNS. The CDR3 DNA sequence: TGTGCCAGCAGTGAATGGGGTGGTCAGCCCCAGCATTTT. As protein: CASSEWGGQPQHF.

The sample holds a few counts of this clonotype. V usage is TRBV20-1 and J usage is TRBJ1-4; 7 positions agree with TRBD1. V lost 6 bases to trimming and J lost 7 bases; unmatched junction nucleotides: 5. The germline V gene encodes CDR1 DFQATT and CDR2 SNEGSKA (reference sequence). This CDR3 is built from 12 residues. The CDR3 reads CSARGGFEKLFF. CDR3 nucleotides: TGCAGTGCCCGAGGGGGCTTTGAAAAACTGTTTTTT.

A few counts support this clonotype. The chain has TRBV12-3 or TRBV12-4 and TRBJ2-5; 8 positions agree with TRBD1. J lost 5 bases, V lost 1 base, and 6 bases had no gene match. The CDR3 is 15 amino acids. CDR3 sequence: CASSLDRGIGETQYF. The CDR3 nucleotides are TGTGCCAGCAGTTTAGACAGGGGGATAGGGGAGACCCAGTACTTC.

V is TRBV24-1 and J is TRBJ2-1, with 9 bases lining up with TRBD2. CDR1 and CDR2 from the germline V gene are KGHDR and SFDVKD. V shed 5 bases, J shed 4 bases, and the junction held 8 bases outside the gene matches. The CDR3 spans 16 residues. This CDR3 is CATSGNSGSGYNEQFF. The CDR3 region has the DNA TGTGCCACCAGTGGTAATAGCGGGAGTGGTTACAATGAGCAGTTCTTC.

The V call is TRBV3-1, the J call TRBJ1-6, with a possible D match to TRBD1 (6 bases). Germline loops: CDR1 LGHDT, CDR2 YNNKEL (reference sequence). V was trimmed by 1 base and J by 7 bases, leaving 20 bases between them. This CDR3 comprises 18 residues. The chain's CDR3 is CASSQAEAGVFSNSPLHF. The DNA for the CDR3 is TGTGCCAGCAGCCAAGCCGAGGCAGGGGTGTTCTCGAATTCACCCCTCCACTTT. The full variable domain, with the rest looked up from reference TRBV3-1 and TRBJ1-6, is DTAVSQTPKYLVTQMGNDKSIKCEQNLGHDTMYWYKQDSKKFLKIMFSYNNKELIINETVPNRFSPKSPDKAHLNLHINSLELGDSAVYFCASSQAEAGVFSNSPLHFGNGTRLTVT.

This sequence joins TRBV12-3 or TRBV12-4 and TRBJ2-7, with D possibly called TRBD1 or TRBD2 (5 bases each). The CDR3 has 16 amino acids. The V and J ends lost 6 bases and 2 bases respectively, with 20 bases between them. CDR3 protein: CASSTRGGDEAYEQYF. The CDR3 DNA sequence: TGTGCCAGCAGCACCCGTGGGGGTGACGAAGCCTACGAGCAGTACTTC.

V is TRBV18 and J is TRBJ2-5; D is perhaps TRBD1 (5 bases). The CDR3 has 12 residues. Germline V gene lookup returns CDR1 KGHSH and CDR2 LQKENI. V was shortened by 2 bases and J by 6 bases, with 7 bases between the two germline ends. This CDR3 reads CASSPDSQTQYF. As DNA, the CDR3 is TGTGCCAGCTCACCAGACAGTCAGACCCAGTACTTC. The full variable domain, its missing parts supplied by reference TRBV18 and TRBJ2-5, is NAGVMQNPRHLVRRRGQEARLRCSPMKGHSHVYWYRQLPEEGLKFMVYLQKENIIDESGMPKERFSAEFPKEGPSILRIQQVVRGDSAAYFCASSPDSQTQYFGPGTRLLVL.

This clonotype turned up a few times. The rearrangement links TRBV10-3 to TRBJ2-5; no reliable D call. CDR3 length: 11 amino acids. Germline-derived CDR1 and CDR2 are ENHRY and SYGVKD. The V gene lost 7 bases and the J gene lost 5 bases, with 8 bases spanning the gap. CDR3 in DNA: TGTGCCATCAAAGCCGGGGAGACCCAGTACTTC. This sequence encodes CAIKAGETQYF.

The chain recombines TRBV4-2 with TRBJ2-4; D might be TRBD2 (5 bases). Looked up from germline, CDR1 is LGHNA and CDR2 is YNFKEQ. The CDR3 consists of 14 residues. V was clipped by 0 bases and J by 5 bases, with 8 bases between them. The CDR3 sequence: CASSQDPSQNIQYF. CDR3 coding DNA: TGTGCCAGCAGCCAAGACCCTAGCCAAAACATTCAGTACTTC.

The chain has TRBV27 and TRBJ2-7; 7 bases align to TRBD2. The CDR3 has 15 amino acids. V shed 3 bases, J shed 3 bases, and the junction held 8 bases outside the gene matches. Per the germline V gene, CDR1 is MNHEY and CDR2 is SMNVEV (reference sequence). The CDR3 nucleotides are TGTGCCAGCAGTTTGGAGGGGCTAGCGGTCTACGAGCAGTACTTC. Its protein is CASSLEGLAVYEQYF.

This clonotype was seen more than once but under ten times. The chain joins TRBV18 to TRBJ1-5; D is ambiguous. This CDR3 contains 15 residues. V was trimmed by 2 bases and J by 3 bases, leaving 11 bases between them. Germline values: CDR1 KGHSH, CDR2 LQKENI. The CDR3 region has the DNA TGTGCCAGCTCACCAACCGGGCTCCACAATCAGCCCCAGCATTTT. Protein: CASSPTGLHNQPQHF.

J is TRBJ2-3 and V is TRBV6-5, with D possibly being TRBD2 (6 bases). Per germline, CDR1 MNHEY and CDR2 SVGAGI. Trimming stripped 4 bases from V and 3 bases from J, with 11 bases between. The CDR3 has 14 amino acids. CDR3 sequence: CASSFGRRTDTQYF. CDR3 sequence (DNA): TGTGCCAGCAGTTTCGGGAGACGGACAGATACGCAGTATTTT.

This clonotype has more than one count but fewer than ten. Compared with germline, one end of the junction differs, possibly owing to a read error. The chain is built from TRBV7-7 and TRBJ2-2; a possible D gene is TRBD2 (5 bases). The CDR3 extends over 15 amino acids. Germline CDR1 reads SSHAT; CDR2 reads FNYEAQ (reference sequence). The CDR3: CASSLGVANTGELFF. The CDR3 nucleotides read TGTGCTAGCAGCTTGGGAGTAGCGAACACCGGGGAGCTGTTTTTT.

Concerning this clonotype: It may be a read error: a sequence one base away is much more abundant. The chain uses TRBV7-2 and TRBJ1-2, with D hard to call. Germline assignment: CDR1 SGHTA and CDR2 FQGNSA. The length of the CDR3 is 13 residues. V was cut by 5 bases and J by 2 bases, with 9 bases left in between. CDR3 bases: TGTGCCAGCAGCCATCGGGTAAACTATGGCTACACCTTC. Protein product: CASSHRVNYGYTF.

The chain uses TRBV14 and TRBJ2-1; weak D call: TRBD1 (5 bases). The CDR3 spans 15 residues. Germline CDR1 is SGHDN and CDR2 is FVKESK. V was shortened by 3 bases and J by 2 bases, with 11 bases between the two germline ends. Here the CDR3 reads CASSHQGRPYNEQFF. The CDR3 DNA is TGTGCCAGCAGCCATCAGGGTCGACCCTACAATGAGCAGTTCTTC.

The chain uses TRBV4-3 and TRBJ2-3; weak D call: TRBD2 (5 bases). Germline V gene lookup returns CDR1 LGHNA and CDR2 YSLEER. The V and J ends lost 0 bases and 1 base respectively, with 11 bases between them. The CDR3 has 16 amino acids. CDR3 DNA sequence: TGCGCCAGCAGCCAAGAGTCAGCGGAGGGCACAGATACGCAGTATTTT. It yields the protein CASSQESAEGTDTQYF.

The chain has TRBV21-1 and TRBJ2-1; the table's D call, TRBD1, was not checked against the DNA. TRBV21-1 constitutes a pseudogene. The CDR3 runs 17 residues. For the CDR3, the DNA is TGTGCCAGCAGCAAAGCGCGGGACAGGGGGCTGGGCAATGAGCAGTTCTTC. This translates into CASSKARDRGLGNEQFF.

The rearrangement joins TRBV3-1 to TRBJ2-5; 7 nucleotides agree with TRBD2. Unmatched junction bases numbered 1, after V lost 1 base and J lost 2 bases. The V gene's germline CDR1 is LGHDT and CDR2 YNNKEL (reference sequence). This CDR3 has 14 residues. Written as DNA, the CDR3 is TGTGCCAGCAGCCAAGGGACTAGGCAAGAGACCCAGTACTTC. Residues: CASSQGTRQETQYF.

V is TRBV10-3 and J is TRBJ2-7; 9 nucleotides line up with TRBD2. V shed 9 bases, J shed 3 bases, and the junction held 6 bases outside the gene matches. From germline, CDR1 is ENHRY and CDR2 SYGVKD. The CDR3 sequence is 13 residues long. This CDR3 is CAMAGGPNYEQYF. The CDR3 DNA follows: TGTGCCATGGCGGGAGGGCCGAACTACGAGCAGTACTTC.

The rearrangement links TRBV24-1 to TRBJ2-3, with a tentative D call TRBD2 (5 bases). Trimming left V 1 base short and J 2 bases short, with 9 bases between. CDR3 length: 15 amino acids. Germline V gene lookup returns CDR1 KGHDR and CDR2 SFDVKD. This CDR3 is CATSDFRLFTDTQYF. CDR3 coding DNA: TGTGCCACCAGTGATTTTCGACTATTCACAGATACGCAGTATTTT.

This clonotype has a handful of counts. This chain joins TRBV3-1 and TRBJ1-5; no firm D call. V dropped 0 bases and J dropped 6 bases, with 9 bases sitting between them. Germline loops: CDR1 LGHDT, CDR2 YNNKEL (reference sequence). The CDR3 spans 14 residues. CDR3 in amino acids: CASSQDNTAQPQHF. Written as DNA, the CDR3 is TGTGCCAGCAGCCAAGATAACACCGCTCAGCCCCAGCATTTT.